This T cell receptor beta chain came from a study of blood T cell repertoires in COVID-19. Study details: The United States, Italy and Spain were the sources of the acute and convalescent COVID-19 samples. In each case, the material was cDNA or gDNA derived from T cells, B-cell-depleted T cells, or PBMCs.

In the original processing: Amplified reference gene primers provided the basis for estimating nucleated cell counts. Profiled with immunoSEQ multiplex PCR; TCRdb holds only in-frame clones, not every one. V and J calls and clone size follow that table, whereas D and trimming were derived from the DNA. The repertoire holds under 120,000 clones, with over 75% as singletons. CDR3 length: 14 amino acids. Trimming cost V 0 bases and J 1 base, with 7 bases left between them. In germline, CDR1 is SGHDT, CDR2 YYEEEE. The source of this sequence is a woman older than 75 with acute or convalescent COVID-19. Sample: peripheral blood. The rearrangement joins TRBV5-6 to TRBJ1-1, with D hard to call. The CDR3 protein is CASSLARTNTEAFF. The CDR3, as DNA: TGTGCCAGCAGCTTGGCCAGAACGAACACTGAAGCTTTCTTT.